This TCR delta chain was sequenced for a study of γδ T cells in repeated Plasmodium falciparum infection. About the study: Donors were malaria-exposed Malian children or age- and gender-matched Australian children.

Details on this clone: For this DNA, TCRdb reports the protein of a much larger clone, which diverges at residue 11, most likely from a read error; the protein presented here is translated directly from the DNA.

TCRdb re-called clones from the multiplex PCR reads using CATT. The sample lists around 46,000 delta-chain clones; more than 1.5% were seen once. Germline CDR1 TSWWSYY, CDR2 QGS. Trimming took 2 bases from V and 4 from J, leaving 29 bases between them. This CDR3 comprises 20 residues. Bulk repertoires came from Vgamma9/Vdelta2+ or Vdelta2-negative gammadelta T cells flow-sorted from PBMC. The receptor was isolated from a pool of human donors (malaria-infected and uninfected, not separated). The chain is built from TRDV1 and TRDJ1; D perhaps matches TRDD2 (6 bases). As TCRdb names no J gene, one was assigned here on the basis of a DNA match to germline. Sequencing was carried out using gamma-delta T cells from blood. The CDR3 nucleotides are TGTGCTCTTGGGGAATCCTCCTACGTCTGGGTGATACCGGGAGGCGATAAACTCATCTTT. Its protein is CALGESSYVWVIPGGDKLIF.